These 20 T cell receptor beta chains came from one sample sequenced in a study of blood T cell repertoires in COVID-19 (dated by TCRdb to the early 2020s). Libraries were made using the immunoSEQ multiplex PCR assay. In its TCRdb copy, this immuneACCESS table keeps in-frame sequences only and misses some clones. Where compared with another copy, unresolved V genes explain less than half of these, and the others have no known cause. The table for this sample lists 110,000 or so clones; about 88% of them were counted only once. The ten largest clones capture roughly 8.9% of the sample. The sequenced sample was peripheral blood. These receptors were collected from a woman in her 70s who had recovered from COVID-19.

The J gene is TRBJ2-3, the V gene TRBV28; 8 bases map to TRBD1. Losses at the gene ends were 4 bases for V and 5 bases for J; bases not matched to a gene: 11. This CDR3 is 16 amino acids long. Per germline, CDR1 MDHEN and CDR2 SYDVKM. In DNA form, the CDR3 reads TGTGCCAGCAGTTCCCGCCGACAGGGGCAGGGAGATACGCAGTATTTT. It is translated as CASSSRRQGQGDTQYF.

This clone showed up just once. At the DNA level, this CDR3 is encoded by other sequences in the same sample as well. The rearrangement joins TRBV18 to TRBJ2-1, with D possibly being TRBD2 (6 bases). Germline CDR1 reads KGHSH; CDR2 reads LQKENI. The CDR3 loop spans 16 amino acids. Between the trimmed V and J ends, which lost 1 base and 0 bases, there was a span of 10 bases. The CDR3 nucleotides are TGTGCCAGCTCACCACTAGCGGTGAGCTCCTACAATGAGCAGTTCTTC. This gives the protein CASSPLAVSSYNEQFF.

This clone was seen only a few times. CDR3 sequence (DNA): TGCAGTGCTAGTCGCGGAGCGGATGCCTACGAGCAGTACTTC. It yields the protein CSASRGADAYEQYF. This rearrangement joins TRBV20-1 to TRBJ2-7; TRBD2 might be the D (5 bases). Trimming took off 3 bases at V and 2 bases at J, with 14 bases between the two ends. The CDR3 consists of 14 residues. CDR1 is DFQATT, CDR2 SNEGSKA, per germline (reference sequence).

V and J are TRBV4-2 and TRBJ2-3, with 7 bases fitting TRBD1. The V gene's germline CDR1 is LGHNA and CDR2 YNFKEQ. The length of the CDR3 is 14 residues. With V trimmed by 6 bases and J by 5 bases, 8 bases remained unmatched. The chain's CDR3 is CASSTGTAGDTQYF. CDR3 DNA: TGTGCCAGCAGTACCGGGACAGCAGGAGATACGCAGTATTTT.

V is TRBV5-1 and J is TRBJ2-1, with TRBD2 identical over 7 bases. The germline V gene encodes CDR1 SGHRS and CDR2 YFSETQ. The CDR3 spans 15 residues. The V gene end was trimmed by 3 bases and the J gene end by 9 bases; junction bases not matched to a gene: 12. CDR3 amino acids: CASSWGASGAIEQFF. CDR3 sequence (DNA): TGCGCCAGCAGCTGGGGAGCGAGCGGGGCAATTGAGCAGTTCTTC.

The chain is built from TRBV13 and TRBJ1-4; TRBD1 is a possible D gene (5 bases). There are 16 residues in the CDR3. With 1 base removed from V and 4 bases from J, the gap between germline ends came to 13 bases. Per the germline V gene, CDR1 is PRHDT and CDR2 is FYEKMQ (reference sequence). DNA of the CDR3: TGTGCCAGCAGCTTAGCAATAGCGGGACTTAATGAAAAACTGTTTTTT. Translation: CASSLAIAGLNEKLFF.

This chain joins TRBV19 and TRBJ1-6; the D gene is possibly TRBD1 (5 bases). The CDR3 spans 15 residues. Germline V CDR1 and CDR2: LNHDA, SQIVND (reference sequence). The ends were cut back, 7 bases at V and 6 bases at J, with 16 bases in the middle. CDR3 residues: CASTPGQGPNSPLHF. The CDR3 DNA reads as TGTGCCAGTACCCCTGGGCAGGGTCCTAATTCACCCCTCCACTTT. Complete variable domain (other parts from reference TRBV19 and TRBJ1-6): DGGITQSPKYLFRKEGQNVTLSCEQNLNHDAMYWYRQDPGQGLRLIYYSQIVNDFQKGDIAEGYSVSREKKESFPLTVTSAQKNPTAFYLCASTPGQGPNSPLHFGNGTRLTVT.

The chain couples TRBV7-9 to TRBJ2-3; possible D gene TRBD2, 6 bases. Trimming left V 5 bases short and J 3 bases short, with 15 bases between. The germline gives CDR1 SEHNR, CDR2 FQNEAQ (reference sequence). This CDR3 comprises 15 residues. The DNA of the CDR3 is TGTGCCAGCAGCGCCCCCCGGACTATGACAGATACGCAGTATTTT. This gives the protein CASSAPRTMTDTQYF.

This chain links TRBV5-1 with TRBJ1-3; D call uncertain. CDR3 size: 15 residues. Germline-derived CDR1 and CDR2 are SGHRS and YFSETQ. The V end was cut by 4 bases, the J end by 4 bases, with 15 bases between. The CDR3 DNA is TGCGCCAGCAGCCCAACTGGTCCGGGAGGAAACACCATATATTTT. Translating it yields CASSPTGPGGNTIYF.

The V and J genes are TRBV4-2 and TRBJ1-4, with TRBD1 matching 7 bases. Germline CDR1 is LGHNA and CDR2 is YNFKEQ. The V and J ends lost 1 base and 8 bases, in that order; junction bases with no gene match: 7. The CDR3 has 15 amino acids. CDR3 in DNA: TGTGCCAGCAGCCAAGGTGACAGGGTAGGGGAAAAACTGTTTTTT. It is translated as CASSQGDRVGEKLFF.

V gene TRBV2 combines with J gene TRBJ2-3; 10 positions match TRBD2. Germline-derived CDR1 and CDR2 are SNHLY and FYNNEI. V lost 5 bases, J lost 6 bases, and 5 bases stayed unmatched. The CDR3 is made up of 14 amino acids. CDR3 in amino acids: CASSPLTSGDTQYF. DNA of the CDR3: TGTGCCAGCAGTCCTCTGACTAGCGGGGATACGCAGTATTTT. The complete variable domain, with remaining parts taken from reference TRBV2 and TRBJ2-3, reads EPEVTQTPSHQVTQMGQEVILRCVPISNHLYFYWYRQILGQKVEFLVSFYNNEISEKSEIFDDQFSVERPDGSNFTLKIRSTKLEDSAMYFCASSPLTSGDTQYFGPGTRLTVL.

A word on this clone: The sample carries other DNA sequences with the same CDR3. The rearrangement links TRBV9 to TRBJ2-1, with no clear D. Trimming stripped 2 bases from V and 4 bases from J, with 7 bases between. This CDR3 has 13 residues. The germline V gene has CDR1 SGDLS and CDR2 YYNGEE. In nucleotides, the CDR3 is TGTGCCAGCAGCGTCGCGGAGTACAATGAGCAGTTCTTC. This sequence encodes CASSVAEYNEQFF.

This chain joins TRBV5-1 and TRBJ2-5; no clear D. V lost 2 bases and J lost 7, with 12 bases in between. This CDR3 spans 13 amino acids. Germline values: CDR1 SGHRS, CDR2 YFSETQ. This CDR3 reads CASSFDTDGTQYF. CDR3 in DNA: TGCGCCAGCAGCTTTGACACTGATGGGACCCAGTACTTC.

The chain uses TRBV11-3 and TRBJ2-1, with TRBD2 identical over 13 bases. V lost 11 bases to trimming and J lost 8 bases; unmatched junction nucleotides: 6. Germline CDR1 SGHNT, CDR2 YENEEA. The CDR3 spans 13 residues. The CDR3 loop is CAGRLAGGDEQFF. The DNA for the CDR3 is TGTGCCGGGAGACTAGCGGGAGGTGATGAGCAGTTCTTC. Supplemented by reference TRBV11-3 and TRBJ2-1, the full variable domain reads EAGVVQSPRYKIIEKKQPVAFWCNPISGHNTLYWYLQNLGQGPELLIRYENEEAVDDSQLPKDRFSAERLKGVDSTLKIQPAELGDSAVYLCAGRLAGGDEQFFGPGTRLTVL.

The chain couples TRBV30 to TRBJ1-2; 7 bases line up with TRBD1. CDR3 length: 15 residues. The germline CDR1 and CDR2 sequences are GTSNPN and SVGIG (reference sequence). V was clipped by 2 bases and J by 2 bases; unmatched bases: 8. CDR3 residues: CAWSSYRGANYGYTF. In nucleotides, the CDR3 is TGTGCCTGGAGTTCCTACAGGGGAGCGAACTATGGCTACACCTTC.

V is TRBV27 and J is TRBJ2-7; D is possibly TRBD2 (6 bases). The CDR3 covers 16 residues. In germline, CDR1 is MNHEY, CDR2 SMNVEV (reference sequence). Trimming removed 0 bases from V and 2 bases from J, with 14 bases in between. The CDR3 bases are TGTGCCAGCAGTTTATCGGCCGGGACTCTAGCCTACGAGCAGTACTTC. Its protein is CASSLSAGTLAYEQYF.

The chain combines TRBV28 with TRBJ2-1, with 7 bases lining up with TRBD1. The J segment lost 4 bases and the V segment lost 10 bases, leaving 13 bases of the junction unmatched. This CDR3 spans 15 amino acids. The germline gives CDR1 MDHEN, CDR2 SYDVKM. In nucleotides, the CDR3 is TGTGCCACAAGTCGGTATAGGGGGCCGTACAATGAGCAGTTCTTC. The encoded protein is CATSRYRGPYNEQFF.

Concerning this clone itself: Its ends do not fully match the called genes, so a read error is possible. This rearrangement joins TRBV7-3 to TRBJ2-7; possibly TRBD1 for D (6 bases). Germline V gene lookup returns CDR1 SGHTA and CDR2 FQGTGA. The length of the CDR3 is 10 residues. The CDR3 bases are TGTGCCAGCAGCCCTTGGACAGCCCATTTC. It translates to CASSPWTAHF.

Here the CDR3 DNA reads TGTGCCAGCAGCACCCCTTCGGCGGGAGAAAGCAACGAGCAGTTCTTC. It translates to CASSTPSAGESNEQFF. The chain employs TRBV28 and TRBJ2-1, with 7 bases aligning to TRBD2. This CDR3 comprises 16 residues. Per germline, CDR1 MDHEN and CDR2 SYDVKM. J was trimmed by 10 bases and V by 6 bases; bases with no gene match: 18.

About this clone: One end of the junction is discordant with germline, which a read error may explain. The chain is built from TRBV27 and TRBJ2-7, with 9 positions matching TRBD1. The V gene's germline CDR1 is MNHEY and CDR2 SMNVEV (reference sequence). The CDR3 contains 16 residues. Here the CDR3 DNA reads TGTGCCAGCAGTATATCCGGACAGGGGATATCCTACGAGCAGTACTTC. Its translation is CASSISGQGISYEQYF.